The next 4 T cell receptor beta chains were all read from a single sample in a study of blood T cells in healthy people across ages. Next came a second PCR, run for about 7 to 12 cycles, which used a sample-barcoded 5' primer along with a J-beta primer mix. TCRdb fed the 5' RACE reads into MiXCR, producing one record per CDR3 protein. The table has fewer than 2,000,000 distinct CDR3 sequences, around 35% seen once. The source material was blood. Receptors originate from a young woman in good health.

There are a few counts of this clonotype. This chain joins TRBV5-5 and TRBJ1-2, with TRBD1 matching over 9 bases. V lost 4 bases, J lost 11 bases, and 12 bases stayed unmatched. CDR1 and CDR2 from the germline V gene are SGHKS and YYEKEE (reference sequence). This CDR3 has 14 amino acids. The CDR3 nucleotides read TGTGCCAGCAGCCACCTCACAGGGGGCTTTGGTTACACCTTC. It translates to CASSHLTGGFGYTF.

The chain links TRBV13 to TRBJ2-1; TRBD2 agrees at 9 bases. Looked up from germline, CDR1 is PRHDT and CDR2 is FYEKMQ (reference sequence). The junction had 7 bases not matched to a gene; V was cut back by 0 bases and J by 4 bases. The length of the CDR3 is 17 residues. This CDR3 reads CASSLGLAGLHYNEQFF. In DNA, the CDR3 is TGTGCCAGCAGCTTAGGCCTAGCGGGACTACATTACAATGAGCAGTTCTTC.

This chain connects TRBV20-1 to TRBJ1-2; a weak D match, TRBD1 (5 bases). The CDR3 length is 13 residues. Trimming cost V 3 bases and J 8 bases, with 16 bases left between them. CDR1 and CDR2 (germline): DFQATT, SNEGSKA (reference sequence). The CDR3 nucleotides read TGCAGTGCTAGGGGACCGAGGTCAGGGGGCTACACCTTC. This encodes CSARGPRSGGYTF.

The V and J genes are TRBV11-2 and TRBJ2-7, with TRBD1 identical over 9 bases. CDR3 length equals 16 residues. Looked up from germline, CDR1 is SGHAT and CDR2 is FQNNGV. V lost 5 bases, J lost 2 bases, and 10 bases stayed unmatched. In nucleotides, the CDR3 is TGTGCCAGCAGCCAAGCGGGACAGGGTTCCCCCTACGAGCAGTACTTC. This encodes CASSQAGQGSPYEQYF.